Listed below are T cell receptor beta chains from one sample, sequenced in a study of PD-1 blockade in classical Hodgkin lymphoma. The data were produced by immunoSEQ multiplex PCR, yet TCRdb's version contains in-frame clones alone and is incomplete. The table includes over 25,000 clones, roughly 92% detected once. The specimen sequenced was peripheral blood mononuclear cells (PBMCs). All receptors derive from a human donor with classical Hodgkin lymphoma. Each CDR3 is given with its conserved first and last residue. A D gene is named only where the DNA matches it firmly. The size entry is marked missing in some rows and otherwise reads once, few, many or a size class.

d_call: -
clone_size: -
v_call: TRBV5-6
j_call: TRBJ1-2
cdr3_aa: CASSLGGSVYGYTF
cdr3_nt: TGTGCCAGCAGCTTGGGGGGAAGTGTGTATGGCTACACCTTC

d_call: TRBD1
clone_size: -
v_call: TRBV6-1
j_call: TRBJ2-7
cdr3_aa: CASTRDSPYEQYF
cdr3_nt: TGTGCCAGCACCAGGGACAGTCCCTACGAGCAGTACTTC

d_call: -
clone_size: -
v_call: TRBV7-2
j_call: TRBJ1-1
cdr3_aa: CASSLGGDNTEAFF
cdr3_nt: TGTGCCAGCAGCTTAGGAGGAGATAACACTGAAGCTTTCTTT

d_call: TRBD2
clone_size: -
v_call: TRBV16
j_call: TRBJ2-1
cdr3_aa: CASSQLGRPYNEQFF
cdr3_nt: TGTGCCAGCAGCCAACTCGGGAGGCCGTACAATGAGCAGTTCTTC

d_call: -
clone_size: once
v_call: TRBV19
j_call: TRBJ1-5
cdr3_aa: CASSVRGSNQPQHF
cdr3_nt: TGTGCCAGTAGTGTTCGGGGGAGCAATCAGCCCCAGCATTTT

d_call: -
clone_size: once
v_call: TRBV7-2
j_call: TRBJ1-2
cdr3_aa: CASSLVRVGYTF
cdr3_nt: TGTGCCAGCAGCTTAGTTCGTGTGGGCTACACCTTC

d_call: -
clone_size: -
v_call: TRBV30
j_call: TRBJ2-7
cdr3_aa: CAWSVILLSYEQYF
cdr3_nt: TGTGCCTGGAGTGTAATACTCCTTTCCTACGAGCAGTACTTC

d_call: -
clone_size: -
v_call: TRBV11-2
j_call: TRBJ1-1
cdr3_aa: CASSLGVGAEAFF
cdr3_nt: TGTGCCAGCAGCTTAGGAGTGGGCGCTGAAGCTTTCTTT

d_call: -
clone_size: -
v_call: TRBV7-2
j_call: TRBJ1-6
cdr3_aa: CASSLEKIQKNSPLHF
cdr3_nt: TGTGCCAGCAGCTTAGAAAAGATCCAGAAGAATTCACCCCTCCACTTT

d_call: TRBD2
clone_size: few
v_call: TRBV7-9
j_call: TRBJ2-1
cdr3_aa: CASSLTSGSGSSYNEQFF
cdr3_nt: TGTGCCAGCAGCTTAACTAGCGGGTCGGGGTCCTCCTACAATGAGCAGTTCTTC

d_call: -
clone_size: -
v_call: TRBV7-6
j_call: TRBJ1-2
cdr3_aa: CASSLTPEDGYTF
cdr3_nt: TGTGCCAGCAGCTTAACACCAGAGGATGGCTACACCTTC

d_call: TRBD2
clone_size: -
v_call: TRBV28
j_call: TRBJ2-7
cdr3_aa: CASRSPGLAYEQYF
cdr3_nt: TGTGCCAGCAGATCGCCGGGACTAGCCTACGAGCAGTACTTC

d_call: TRBD1
clone_size: -
v_call: TRBV27
j_call: TRBJ1-4
cdr3_aa: CASSLYSPAGGEKLFF
cdr3_nt: TGTGCCAGCAGTTTATATTCCCCGGCAGGGGGGGAAAAACTGTTTTTT

d_call: -
clone_size: -
v_call: TRBV9
j_call: TRBJ1-4
cdr3_aa: CASSDGTGFPEKLFF
cdr3_nt: TGTGCCAGCAGCGACGGTACAGGGTTTCCTGAAAAACTGTTTTTT

d_call: TRBD1
clone_size: once
v_call: TRBV27
j_call: TRBJ2-1
cdr3_aa: CASRDRAALGPTEQFF
cdr3_nt: TGTGCCAGCCGGGACAGGGCCGCGCTAGGGCCCACTGAGCAGTTCTTC

d_call: TRBD2
clone_size: -
v_call: TRBV5-4
j_call: TRBJ2-2
cdr3_aa: CASSLGSGDAGELFF
cdr3_nt: TGTGCCAGCAGCTTGGGTAGCGGGGATGCCGGGGAGCTGTTTTTT

d_call: -
clone_size: -
v_call: TRBV5-1
j_call: TRBJ2-5
cdr3_aa: CASSFGGGLQETQYF
cdr3_nt: TGCGCCAGCAGCTTTGGAGGGGGCCTCCAAGAGACCCAGTACTTC

d_call: -
clone_size: -
v_call: TRBV6-5
j_call: TRBJ2-2
cdr3_aa: CASSYSGYTGELFF
cdr3_nt: TGTGCCAGCAGTTACTCGGGCTACACCGGGGAGCTGTTTTTT

d_call: -
clone_size: -
v_call: TRBV2
j_call: TRBJ1-3
cdr3_aa: CASIKDGTWVGNTIYF
cdr3_nt: TGTGCCAGCATTAAGGACGGAACCTGGGTTGGAAACACCATATATTTT

d_call: -
clone_size: -
v_call: TRBV10-3
j_call: TRBJ1-3
cdr3_aa: CAITYGPGYTIYF
cdr3_nt: TGTGCCATCACGTATGGCCCGGGATACACCATATATTTT

d_call: -
clone_size: -
v_call: TRBV4-3
j_call: TRBJ1-6
cdr3_aa: CASSQVSTGTSYNSPLHF
cdr3_nt: TGCGCCAGCAGCCAAGTTAGCACCGGAACCTCCTATAATTCACCCCTCCACTTT

d_call: TRBD1
clone_size: -
v_call: TRBV7-3
j_call: TRBJ2-3
cdr3_aa: CASSTGGPGLGTDTQYF
cdr3_nt: TGTGCCAGCAGTACAGGGGGCCCCGGGCTAGGCACAGATACGCAGTATTTT

d_call: -
clone_size: -
v_call: TRBV6-1
j_call: TRBJ2-7
cdr3_aa: CASSGTRTGEQYF
cdr3_nt: TGTGCCAGCAGTGGGACCAGGACGGGCGAGCAGTACTTC

d_call: TRBD2
clone_size: once
v_call: TRBV28
j_call: TRBJ2-2
cdr3_aa: CASSFITQGLAGPGGELFF
cdr3_nt: TGTGCCAGCAGTTTTATCACTCAGGGGCTAGCGGGCCCCGGGGGGGAGCTGTTTTTT

d_call: -
clone_size: -
v_call: TRBV30
j_call: TRBJ1-2
cdr3_aa: CAWSGGGGGYTF
cdr3_nt: TGTGCCTGGAGTGGAGGGGGTGGGGGCTACACCTTC

d_call: TRBD2
clone_size: -
v_call: TRBV9
j_call: TRBJ2-1
cdr3_aa: CASSVWGGPYNEQFF
cdr3_nt: TGTGCCAGCAGCGTATGGGGAGGGCCCTACAATGAGCAGTTCTTC

d_call: TRBD1
clone_size: -
v_call: TRBV28
j_call: TRBJ1-2
cdr3_aa: CASSPGQGTYTF
cdr3_nt: TGTGCCAGCAGTCCAGGACAGGGTACCTACACCTTC